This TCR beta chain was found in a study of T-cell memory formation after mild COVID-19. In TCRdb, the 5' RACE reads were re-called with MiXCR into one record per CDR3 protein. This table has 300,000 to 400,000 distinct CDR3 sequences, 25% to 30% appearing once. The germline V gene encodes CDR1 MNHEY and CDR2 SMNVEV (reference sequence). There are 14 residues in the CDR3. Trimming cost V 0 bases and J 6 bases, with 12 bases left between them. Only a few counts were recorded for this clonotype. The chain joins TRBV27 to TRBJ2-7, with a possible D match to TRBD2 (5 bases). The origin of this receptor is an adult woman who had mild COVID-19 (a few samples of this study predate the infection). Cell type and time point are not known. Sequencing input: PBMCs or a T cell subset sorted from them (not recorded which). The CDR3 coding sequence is TGTGCCAGCAGTTTATCCGGAAGTGGGAGCGAGCAGTACTTC. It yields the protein CASSLSGSGSEQYF.